The 9 T cell receptor beta chains below come from one sample, sequenced in a study of T-cell reconstitution after alpha-beta-depleted transplantation in children (dated by TCRdb to about 2016). Explained via the paper, the treatment or condition label denotes: allogeneic hematopoietic cell transplantation with graft depleted of TCRalphabeta T cells and CD19 B cells. The method behind the library was PCR. The instrument was an Illumina HiSeq 2500. TCR libraries were prepared with molecular barcoding, using unique molecular identifiers to normalize TCRbeta repertoire quantification. Starting from the raw public reads, TCRdb applied fastp trimming at Q25, assembled clones with MiXCR and retained in-frame beta chains. CDR3 protein duplicates are merged, each entry listing the most common genes and DNA. The sample has roughly 420,000 distinct CDR3 sequences on record, around 16% of them singletons. The biggest ten clones account for approximately 28% of the sample.

The sample consisted of PBMCs, mostly from graft donor cells, taken 360 days after TCRalphabeta/CD19-depleted stem cell transplant. The receptors shown here come from a boy in the first two years of life who had a stem cell transplant for Wiskott-Aldrich syndrome, so the T cells may come from the graft donor.

The chain combines TRBV11-2 with TRBJ1-4; no definite D call. V was clipped by 4 bases and J by 7 bases, with 19 bases between them. Germline V CDR1 and CDR2: SGHAT, FQNNGV. This CDR3 is built from 16 residues. In DNA form, the CDR3 reads TGTGCCAGCAGCTCCTCCAGGACCCTGGAGGGTGAAAAACTGTTTTTT. Protein product: CASSSSRTLEGEKLFF. Drawing the rest from reference TRBV11-2 and TRBJ1-4, the complete variable domain is EAGVAQSPRYKIIEKRQSVAFWCNPISGHATLYWYQQILGQGPKLLIQFQNNGVVDDSQLPKDRFSAERLKGVDSTLKIQPAKLEDSAVYLCASSSSRTLEGEKLFFGSGTQLSVL.

The chain employs TRBV20-1 and TRBJ2-7, with 8 positions matching TRBD2. The V segment lost 0 bases and the J segment 7 bases; nucleotides outside the gene matches: 11. CDR3 length: 15 residues. Germline CDR1 DFQATT, CDR2 SNEGSKA (reference sequence). The DNA of the CDR3 is TGCAGTGCTAGAGATCGGGGGGGTGATCCTAGAGAGCAGTACTTC. Its protein is CSARDRGGDPREQYF.

The rearrangement uses TRBV10-3 and TRBJ2-1; D tentatively reads TRBD1 or TRBD2 (5 bases each). The CDR3 has 15 amino acids. In germline, CDR1 is ENHRY, CDR2 SYGVKD. V was trimmed by 6 bases and J by 2 bases, leaving 14 bases between them. CDR3 sequence reads: CAIRNEGLPYNEQFF. In nucleotides, the CDR3 is TGTGCCATCAGGAATGAGGGGTTGCCCTACAATGAGCAGTTCTTC.

The V and J genes are TRBV6-2 or TRBV6-3 and TRBJ2-7, with D unresolved. CDR1 is MNHEY, CDR2 SVGEGT, per germline. CDR3 length: 11 residues. Deletions cut 3 bases from V and 7 bases from J, with 7 bases between. CDR3 sequence reads: CASSYIREQYF. The CDR3 coding sequence is TGTGCCAGCAGTTATATCCGGGAGCAGTACTTC.

The chain uses TRBV6-5 and TRBJ2-2; either TRBD1 or TRBD2 may fit D (5 bases each). The CDR3 covers 19 residues. Germline values: CDR1 MNHEY, CDR2 SVGAGI. Trimming pared 2 bases from V and 0 bases from J, leaving 19 bases between. The chain's CDR3 is CASSYGGWTQDPNTGELFF. CDR3 bases: TGTGCCAGCAGTTACGGCGGGTGGACACAGGACCCGAACACCGGGGAGCTGTTTTTT.

This clonotype was counted a few times. The chain has TRBV29-1 and TRBJ2-6; the match to TRBD2 covers 7 bases. The germline gives CDR1 SQVTM, CDR2 ANQGSEA. CDR3 length equals 14 residues. The ends lost 5 bases at V and 2 bases at J; junction bases unmatched: 3. The CDR3 sequence: CSVLGGTGANVLTF. The CDR3 nucleotides read TGCAGCGTTCTGGGAGGGACTGGGGCCAACGTCCTGACTTTC.

A remark on this clonotype: At one end, the junction sequence differs from germline, possibly due to a read error. The J gene is TRBJ1-5, the V gene TRBV12-3 or TRBV12-4; D is uncertain. CDR3 length: 15 residues. The CDR3, as DNA: TGTGCCAGCAGTAGCCTCTTTACCTCCAATCAGCACCAGCATTTT. Amino acid sequence: CASSSLFTSNQHQHF.

At least ten counts were recorded for this clonotype. The CDR3 spells CASSLTDRDGSGNTIYF. CDR3 nucleotide sequence: TGCGCCAGCAGCTTGACCGACAGGGATGGCTCTGGAAACACCATATATTTT. The chain uses TRBV5-1 and TRBJ1-3; 7 nucleotides line up with TRBD1. The length of the CDR3 is 17 residues. CDR1 is SGHRS, CDR2 YFSETQ, per germline. J gave up 0 bases and V 1 base, and 7 bases lay outside the gene matches.

This chain links TRBV12-3 or TRBV12-4 with TRBJ2-1; D not resolved. The ends were cut back, 5 bases at V and 6 bases at J, with 5 bases in the middle. The CDR3 loop spans 11 amino acids. In DNA form, the CDR3 reads TGTGCCAGCAGTGACTTCAATGAGCAGTTCTTC. Protein sequence: CASSDFNEQFF.